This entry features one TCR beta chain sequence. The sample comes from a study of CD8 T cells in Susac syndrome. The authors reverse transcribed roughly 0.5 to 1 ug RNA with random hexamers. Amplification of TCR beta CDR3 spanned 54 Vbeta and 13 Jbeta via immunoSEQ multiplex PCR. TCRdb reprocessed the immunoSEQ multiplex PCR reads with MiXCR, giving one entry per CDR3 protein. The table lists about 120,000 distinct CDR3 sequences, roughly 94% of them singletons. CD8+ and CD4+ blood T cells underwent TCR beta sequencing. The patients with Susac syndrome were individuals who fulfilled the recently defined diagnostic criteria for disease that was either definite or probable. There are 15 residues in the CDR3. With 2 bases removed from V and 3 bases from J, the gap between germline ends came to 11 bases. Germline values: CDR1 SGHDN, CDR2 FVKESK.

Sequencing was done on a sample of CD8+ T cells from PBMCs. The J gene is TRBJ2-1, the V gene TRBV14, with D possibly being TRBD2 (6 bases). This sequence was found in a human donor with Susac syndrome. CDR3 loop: CASSQPWGVYNEQFF. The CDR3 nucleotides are TGTGCCAGCAGCCAACCGTGGGGGGTCTACAATGAGCAGTTCTTC.